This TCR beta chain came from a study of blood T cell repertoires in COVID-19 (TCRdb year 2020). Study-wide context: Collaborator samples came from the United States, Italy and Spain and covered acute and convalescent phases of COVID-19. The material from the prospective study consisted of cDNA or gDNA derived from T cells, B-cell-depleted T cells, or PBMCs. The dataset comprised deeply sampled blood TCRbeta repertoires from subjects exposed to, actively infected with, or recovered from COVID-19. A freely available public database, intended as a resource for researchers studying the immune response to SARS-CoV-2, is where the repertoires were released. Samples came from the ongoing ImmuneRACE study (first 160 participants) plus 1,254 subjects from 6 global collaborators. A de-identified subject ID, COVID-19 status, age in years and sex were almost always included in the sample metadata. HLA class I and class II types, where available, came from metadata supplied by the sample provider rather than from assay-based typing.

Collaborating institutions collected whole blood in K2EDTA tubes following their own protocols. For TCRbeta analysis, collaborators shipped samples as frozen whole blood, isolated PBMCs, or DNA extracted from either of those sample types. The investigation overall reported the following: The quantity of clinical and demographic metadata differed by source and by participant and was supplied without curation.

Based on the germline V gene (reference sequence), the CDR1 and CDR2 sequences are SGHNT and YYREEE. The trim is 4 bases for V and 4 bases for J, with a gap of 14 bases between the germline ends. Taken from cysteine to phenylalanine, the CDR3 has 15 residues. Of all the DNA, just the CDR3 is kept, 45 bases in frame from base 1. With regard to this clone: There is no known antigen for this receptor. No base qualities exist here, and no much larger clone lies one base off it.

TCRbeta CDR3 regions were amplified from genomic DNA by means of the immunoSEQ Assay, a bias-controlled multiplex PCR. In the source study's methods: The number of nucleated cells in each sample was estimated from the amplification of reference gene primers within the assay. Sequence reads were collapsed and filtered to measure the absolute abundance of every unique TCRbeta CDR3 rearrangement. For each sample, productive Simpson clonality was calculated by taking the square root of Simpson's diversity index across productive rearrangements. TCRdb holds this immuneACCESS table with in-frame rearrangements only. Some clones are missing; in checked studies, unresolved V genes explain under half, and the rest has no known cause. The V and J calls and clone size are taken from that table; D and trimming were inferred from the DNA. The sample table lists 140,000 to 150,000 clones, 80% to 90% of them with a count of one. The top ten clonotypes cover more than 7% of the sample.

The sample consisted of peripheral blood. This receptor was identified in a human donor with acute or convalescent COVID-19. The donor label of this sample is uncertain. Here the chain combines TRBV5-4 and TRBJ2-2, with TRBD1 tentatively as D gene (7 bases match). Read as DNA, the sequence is TGTGCCAGCAGCCCCAGGCAGGGGGGCACCGGGGAGCTGTTTTTT. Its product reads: CASSPRQGGTGELFF.